This TCR beta chain stems from a study of siplizumab effects on memory and regulatory T cells. V gave up 2 bases and J gave up 0 bases, with 5 bases separating them. This CDR3 region has 13 residues. The germline V gene has CDR1 SGHRS and CDR2 YFSETQ. As for this clone: No antigen is known for it.

Study findings and constraints: Only a minority of proliferating CD4+ or CD8+ clones had an assignable naive or memory phenotype, with roughly 80-96% lacking one. Alloreactive sequences from unstimulated CD4+ memory cells fell significantly with siplizumab.

Assays captured 95,000 to 100,000 TCR templates per sample. The repertoire was sequenced with immunoSEQ multiplex PCR; TCRdb's copy has only in-frame clones and lacks some. This table holds 100,000 to 120,000 clones, roughly 90% found once. Sequences were obtained from CD4+ T cells sorted from blood. This clonotype was sampled from a human donor in good health. The chain combines TRBV5-1 with TRBJ1-1; D ambiguous. The CDR3 DNA reads as TGCGCCAGCAGCTTAGGCATGAACACTGAAGCTTTCTTT. Amino acid sequence: CASSLGMNTEAFF.